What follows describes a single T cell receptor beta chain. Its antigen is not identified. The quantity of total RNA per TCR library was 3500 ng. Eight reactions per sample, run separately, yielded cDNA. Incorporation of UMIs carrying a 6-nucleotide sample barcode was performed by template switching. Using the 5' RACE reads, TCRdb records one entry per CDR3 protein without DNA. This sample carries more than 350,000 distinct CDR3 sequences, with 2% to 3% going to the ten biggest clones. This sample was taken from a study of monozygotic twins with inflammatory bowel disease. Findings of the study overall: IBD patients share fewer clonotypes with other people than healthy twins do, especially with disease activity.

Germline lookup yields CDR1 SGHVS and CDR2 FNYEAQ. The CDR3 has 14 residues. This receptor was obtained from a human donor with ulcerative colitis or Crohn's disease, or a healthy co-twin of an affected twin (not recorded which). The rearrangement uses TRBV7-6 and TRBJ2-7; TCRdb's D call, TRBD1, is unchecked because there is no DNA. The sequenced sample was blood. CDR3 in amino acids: CASSLQTGSGEQYF.